This entry lists 16 T cell receptor beta chains sequenced from one sample in a study of blood T cell repertoires in COVID-19. TCRdb's table, derived via immunoSEQ multiplex PCR, lists solely in-frame clones and lacks some. The table shows 70,000 or so clones, with about 86% occurring only once. Sample: peripheral blood. The source of these receptors is a man between 40 and 49 years old with COVID-19, enrolled during active disease.

This chain uses TRBV5-4 with TRBJ1-1, with 7 bases aligning to TRBD1. The V segment lost 4 bases and the J segment 0 bases; nucleotides outside the gene matches: 9. The CDR3 extends over 16 amino acids. CDR1 is SGHNT, CDR2 YYREEE, per germline (reference sequence). The CDR3 DNA reads as TGTGCCAGCAGCCGTGAAGGGGGCACGATGAACACTGAAGCTTTCTTT. Encoded protein: CASSREGGTMNTEAFF.

This rearrangement joins TRBV19 to TRBJ2-5; 11 bases line up with TRBD1. The CDR3 is 14 residues long. Germline loops: CDR1 LNHDA, CDR2 SQIVND (reference sequence). V was pared by 7 bases and J by 4 bases, with 5 bases of the junction left unmatched. The DNA of the CDR3 is TGTGCCAGTAACCAGGACAGGGGGCGAGAGACCCAGTACTTC. Translating gives CASNQDRGRETQYF. Combining the CDR3 with reference TRBV19 and TRBJ2-5 gives the whole variable domain DGGITQSPKYLFRKEGQNVTLSCEQNLNHDAMYWYRQDPGQGLRLIYYSQIVNDFQKGDIAEGYSVSREKKESFPLTVTSAQKNPTAFYLCASNQDRGRETQYFGPGTRLLVL.

This rearrangement joins TRBV7-9 to TRBJ1-6; the D is unclear. The germline V gene encodes CDR1 SEHNR and CDR2 FQNEAQ (reference sequence). The CDR3 consists of 10 residues. V was shortened by 5 bases and J by 14 bases, with 7 bases between the two germline ends. CDR3 sequence reads: CASSQYTLHF. DNA for the CDR3: TGTGCCAGCAGCCAATACACCCTCCACTTT.

Worth noting for this clone: One junction end does not reproduce the germline sequence, and a read error may be involved. This rearrangement joins TRBV4-1 to TRBJ1-1; TRBD1 might be the D (5 bases). Germline V gives CDR1 MGHRA, CDR2 YSYEKL. The CDR3 is 16 residues long. DNA for the CDR3: TGCGTCAGCAGCCAAGGGCCCCCTCGGGGGTACACTGAAGCTTTCTTT. This encodes CVSSQGPPRGYTEAFF.

In this sample, this clone turned up a few times. J is TRBJ2-2 and V is TRBV5-1, with D possibly TRBD1 on 6 matching bases. The CDR3 consists of 16 residues. The germline V gene encodes CDR1 SGHRS and CDR2 YFSETQ. Trimming removed 0 bases at V and 1 base at J, with 10 bases between. For the CDR3, the DNA is TGCGCCAGCAGCTTGGAACCCAGGGGGAACACCGGGGAGCTGTTTTTT. Protein sequence: CASSLEPRGNTGELFF.

This clone appeared a few times. The J gene is TRBJ1-6, the V gene TRBV2, with D unclear. The CDR3 covers 14 residues. The germline V and J ends were trimmed by 3 bases and 6 bases, with 9 bases remaining between them. Germline V lookup: CDR1 SNHLY, CDR2 FYNNEI. DNA of the CDR3: TGTGCCAGCAGTGATAGAACTTTTAATTCACCCCTCCACTTT. It encodes CASSDRTFNSPLHF.

The chain recombines TRBV28 with TRBJ2-7, with a weak D call TRBD2 (5 bases). V lost 5 bases and J lost 3, with 5 bases in between. CDR1 and CDR2 (germline): MDHEN, SYDVKM. This CDR3 spans 11 amino acids. The CDR3 loop reads CASSGLYEQYF. In DNA form, the CDR3 reads TGTGCCAGCAGTGGACTCTACGAGCAGTACTTC.

This clone appeared a single time. The chain has TRBV11-2 and TRBJ1-2; possibly TRBD1 for D (6 bases). The CDR3 is 12 amino acids. Germline V gene sequence: CDR1 SGHAT, CDR2 FQNNGV. The ends were cut back, 0 bases at V and 7 bases at J, with 6 bases in the middle. The CDR3, as DNA: TGTGCCAGCAGCTTAGAGGGGGCTGGCTACACCTTC. It specifies CASSLEGAGYTF.

V gene TRBV2 combines with J gene TRBJ1-2; 7 bases are a match to TRBD1. The V segment lost 9 bases and the J segment 4 bases; nucleotides outside the gene matches: 11. CDR3 length: 14 amino acids. The germline V gene has CDR1 SNHLY and CDR2 FYNNEI. DNA of the CDR3: TGTGCCAGTAGCTTGGACAGGCTTGGCTATGGCTACACCTTC. Translated: CASSLDRLGYGYTF. Combining the CDR3 with reference TRBV2 and TRBJ1-2 gives the whole variable domain EPEVTQTPSHQVTQMGQEVILRCVPISNHLYFYWYRQILGQKVEFLVSFYNNEISEKSEIFDDQFSVERPDGSNFTLKIRSTKLEDSAMYFCASSLDRLGYGYTFGSGTRLTVV.

The chain recombines TRBV18 with TRBJ2-3, with 7 positions matching TRBD1. The CDR3 is made up of 15 amino acids. V dropped 5 bases and J dropped 0; count of bases not matched to a gene: 5. Germline CDR1 and CDR2: KGHSH and LQKENI. CDR3 loop: CASSAWDSSTDTQYF. CDR3 nucleotides: TGTGCCAGCTCAGCATGGGACAGTAGCACAGATACGCAGTATTTT. Looking up the rest from reference TRBV18 and TRBJ2-3 gives the full variable domain: NAGVMQNPRHLVRRRGQEARLRCSPMKGHSHVYWYRQLPEEGLKFMVYLQKENIIDESGMPKERFSAEFPKEGPSILRIQQVVRGDSAAYFCASSAWDSSTDTQYFGPGTRLTVL.

The genes are TRBV9 and TRBJ2-5, with 9 bases fitting TRBD1. The CDR3 loop spans 16 amino acids. CDR1 and CDR2 from the germline V gene are SGDLS and YYNGEE. V gave up 3 bases and J gave up 4 bases; unmatched junction bases: 10. The CDR3 DNA follows: TGTGCCAGCAGCGATGGACAGGGGAGAATTGGAGAGACCCAGTACTTC. It is translated as CASSDGQGRIGETQYF.

This clone was observed a single time. J is TRBJ2-2 and V is TRBV2, with 11 bases matching TRBD2. Per the germline V gene, CDR1 is SNHLY and CDR2 is FYNNEI. Unmatched junction bases numbered 4, after V lost 4 bases and J lost 6 bases. There are 15 residues in the CDR3. The CDR3 bases are TGTGCCAGCAGTGGGGCTAGCGGGGGGCCCGGGGAGCTGTTTTTT. Protein sequence: CASSGASGGPGELFF. Full variable domain (outside the CDR3, taken from reference TRBV2 and TRBJ2-2): EPEVTQTPSHQVTQMGQEVILRCVPISNHLYFYWYRQILGQKVEFLVSFYNNEISEKSEIFDDQFSVERPDGSNFTLKIRSTKLEDSAMYFCASSGASGGPGELFFGEGSRLTVL.

V usage is TRBV25-1 and J usage is TRBJ2-5; 12 bases fit TRBD2. The V gene end was trimmed by 8 bases and the J gene end by 4 bases; junction bases not matched to a gene: 2. Germline assignment: CDR1 MGHDK and CDR2 SYGVNS. The CDR3 is 13 amino acids. The DNA of the CDR3 is TGTGCCAGCGGGGGACTAGCGGGAGAGACCCAGTACTTC. It codes for CASGGLAGETQYF.

The chain has TRBV19 and TRBJ2-5; 13 bases match TRBD2. CDR1 LNHDA and CDR2 SQIVND come from the germline V gene (reference sequence). With V trimmed by 5 bases and J by 3 bases, 3 bases remained unmatched. The CDR3 covers 15 residues. The CDR3 protein is CASSSGTSGEETQYF. The CDR3 DNA follows: TGTGCCAGTAGTTCAGGGACTAGCGGGGAAGAGACCCAGTACTTC.

This chain joins TRBV30 and TRBJ1-4, with 10 bases identical to TRBD1. Germline loops: CDR1 GTSNPN, CDR2 SVGIG (reference sequence). The V gene end was trimmed by 3 bases and the J gene end by 6 bases; junction bases not matched to a gene: 4. This CDR3 contains 14 residues. The DNA of the CDR3 is TGTGCCTGGAGCTCCGGGACAGGGGATGAAAAACTGTTTTTT. Encoded protein: CAWSSGTGDEKLFF.

The chain couples TRBV2 to TRBJ2-5; possibly TRBD1 for D (5 bases). CDR1 is SNHLY and CDR2 is FYNNEI in the germline V gene. The V gene lost 7 bases and the J gene lost 7 bases, with 16 bases spanning the gap. The CDR3 is made up of 13 amino acids. The chain's CDR3 is CASKGGIQGTQYF. Here the CDR3 DNA reads TGTGCCAGCAAGGGCGGCATCCAGGGGACCCAGTACTTC.